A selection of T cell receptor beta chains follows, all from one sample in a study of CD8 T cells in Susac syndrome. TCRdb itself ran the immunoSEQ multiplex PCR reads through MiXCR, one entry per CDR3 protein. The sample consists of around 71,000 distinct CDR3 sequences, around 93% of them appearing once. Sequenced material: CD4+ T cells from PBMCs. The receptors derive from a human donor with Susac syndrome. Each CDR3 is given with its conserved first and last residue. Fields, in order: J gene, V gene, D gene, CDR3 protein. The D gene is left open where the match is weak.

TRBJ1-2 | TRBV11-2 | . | CASSLSSGSNYGYTF
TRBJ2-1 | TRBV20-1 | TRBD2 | CSAPKPSGGPFYNEQFF
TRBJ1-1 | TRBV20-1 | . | CSARDRRNTEAFF
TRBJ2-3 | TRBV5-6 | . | CASSRRVVGTQYF
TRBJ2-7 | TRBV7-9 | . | CASSLFGVSYEQYF
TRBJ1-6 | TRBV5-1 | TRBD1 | CASSTGGVWNNSPLHF
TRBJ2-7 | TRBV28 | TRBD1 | CASSQGTGASYEQYF
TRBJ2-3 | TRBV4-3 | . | CASSQVGTSTDTQYF
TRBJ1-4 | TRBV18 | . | CASSPGASNEKLFF
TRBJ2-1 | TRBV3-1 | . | CASSQTGTIIQFF
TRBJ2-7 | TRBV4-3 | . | CASSQGSGLYEQYF
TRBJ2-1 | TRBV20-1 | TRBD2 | CSARTSGGADDEQFF
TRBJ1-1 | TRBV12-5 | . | CASGFGNAEAFF
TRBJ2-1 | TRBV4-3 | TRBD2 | CASSQRLAGGNEQFF
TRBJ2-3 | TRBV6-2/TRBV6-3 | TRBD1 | CASSSTSTGSTDTQYF
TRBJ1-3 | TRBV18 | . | CASSPAGIRNTIYF
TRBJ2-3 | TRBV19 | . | CASSPRSTGLVDTQYF
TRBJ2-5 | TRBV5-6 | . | CASSLPRWYQETQYF